A selection of T cell receptor beta chains follows, all from one sample in a study of cytomegalovirus exposure and HLA in healthy donors. The data were produced by immunoSEQ multiplex PCR, yet TCRdb's version contains in-frame clones alone and is incomplete. The sample lists tens of thousands of clones, approximately 73% occurring once. The sequenced material came from PBMCs. The receptors were gathered from a middle-aged man in good health and CMV-seronegative. The CDR3 runs from the conserved cysteine through the conserved F or W. Expanded clones get a size class; other rows say once, few or many, or leave the size out.

V gene	clone size	CDR3 length	CDR3 protein
TRBV5-1	NA	15	CASSLVGQEKYEQYF
TRBV6-5	NA	14	CASKRNGGQETQYF
TRBV10-1	NA	13	CATGWGGKQPQHF
TRBV13	NA	16	CASSPSVTDSNQPQHF
TRBV7-8	once	12	CASSLEGVRAFF
TRBV15	NA	13	CATSRVQQDTQYF
TRBV5-1	NA	12	CASYDKNYGYTF
TRBV5-1	NA	15	CASSLRWGVQETQYF
TRBV9	few	15	CASSEGDRVGSEAFF
TRBV10-3	few	13	CAISGTGPGELFF
TRBV6-6	once	16	CASSFPQGSGTGELFF
TRBV15	NA	15	CATSVGRGLNYGYTF
TRBV9	once	14	CASSVAGGADTQYF
TRBV6-5	NA	15	CASSTTGETNSPLHF
TRBV11-2	NA	14	CASSLVYGAYEQYF
TRBV9	NA	15	CASSQTGTATYEQYF
TRBV7-2	NA	15	CASSARGGRDYGYTF
TRBV5-6	once	16	CASTILAGGSYNEQFF
TRBV25-1	NA	18	CASSGYAGVAGANYGYTF
TRBV7-9	NA	15	CASSQKGQPNQPQHF
TRBV28	NA	15	CASSLEGTGSFSLHF
TRBV9	NA	17	CASSAHQRAGGSGELFF
TRBV14	NA	16	CASSQFPRGRAETQYF
TRBV6-1	NA	14	CASRATVSNQPQHF
TRBV5-4	NA	12	CASSPSRETQYF
TRBV11-1	NA	15	CASSLTGDSGNTIYF
TRBV7-9	NA	15	CASSLAQAGRGGYTF
TRBV6-1	NA	15	CASRDRVVGNQPQHF
TRBV6-5	NA	15	CASSRNRATIYEQYF
TRBV9	NA	15	CASSGDSVASYEQYF
TRBV29-1	few	13	CSVDTGVGQPQHF
TRBV7-9	NA	13	CASSFPRGNEQYF
TRBV9	NA	13	CASSVGRLAQQYF
TRBV5-1	NA	16	CASSLYAGGDPRSQYF
TRBV13	NA	18	CASSLVDRGPLLLDTQYF
TRBV20-1	NA	11	CRRTVQETQYF
TRBV6-1	NA	18	CASSAAPFSPHYYNEQFF
TRBV27	NA	15	CAAAAGGIAKNIQYF
TRBV11-3	few	15	CASSPSGGSYNEQFF
TRBV7-6	few	15	CASSLSTAKNTEAFF
TRBV6-6	NA	15	CASSYHLDSVNEQFF
TRBV10-2	NA	14	CASRGEGPGTEAFF
TRBV27	NA	14	CASSLNRVPYEQYF
TRBV27	NA	13	CASSLRGATEAFF
TRBV5-6	few	13	CASSFPANEKLFF
TRBV9	NA	16	CASSVVPTLPRDTQYF
TRBV5-8	NA	13	CASSFRVNTEAFF
TRBV7-8	NA	14	CASSLLGAPGEQYF
TRBV14	few	16	CASSQDQGVVNTEAFF
TRBV12-5	few	13	CASGLGQGGEAFF
TRBV25-1	NA	14	CASSAGQELAGYTF
TRBV2	few	16	CASSDPWTGLAYEQYF
TRBV29-1	NA	13	CSVEGRDSYEQYF
TRBV2	NA	18	CASSGGGGLSWDTGELFF
TRBV2	NA	14	CASSDAGQNYGYTF
TRBV6-1	once	15	CASRSNRDGTDTQYF